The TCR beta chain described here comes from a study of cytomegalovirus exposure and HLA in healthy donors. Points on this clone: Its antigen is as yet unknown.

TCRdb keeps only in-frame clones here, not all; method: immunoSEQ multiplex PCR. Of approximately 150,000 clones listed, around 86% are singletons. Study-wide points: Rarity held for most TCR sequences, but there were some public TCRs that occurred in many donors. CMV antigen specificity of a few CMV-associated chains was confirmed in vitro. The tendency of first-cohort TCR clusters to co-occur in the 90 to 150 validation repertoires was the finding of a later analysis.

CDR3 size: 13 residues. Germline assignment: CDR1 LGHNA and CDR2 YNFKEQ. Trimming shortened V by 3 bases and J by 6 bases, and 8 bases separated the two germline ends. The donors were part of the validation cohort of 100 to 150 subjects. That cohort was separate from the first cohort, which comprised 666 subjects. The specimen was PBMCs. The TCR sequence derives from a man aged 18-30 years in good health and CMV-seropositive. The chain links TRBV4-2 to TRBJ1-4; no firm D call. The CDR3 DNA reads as TGTGCCAGCAGCCAGGAACAGTATGAAAAACTGTTTTTT. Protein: CASSQEQYEKLFF.